The 7 T cell receptor beta chains given below trace back to one sample, sequenced in a study of cytomegalovirus exposure and HLA in healthy donors. Vbeta (60) and Jbeta (13) primers were used in the PCR. Sequencing used immunoSEQ multiplex PCR; TCRdb keeps in-frame clones, though not all of them. The data contain around 200,000 clones, around 81% of them singletons. Material for sequencing was PBMCs. Receptors were obtained from a woman aged 30 to 39 in good health and CMV-seropositive.

The chain uses TRBV5-1 and TRBJ2-5; 8 bases match TRBD2. Germline V gene sequence: CDR1 SGHRS, CDR2 YFSETQ. V was clipped by 0 bases and J by 4 bases; unmatched bases: 14. CDR3 size: 18 residues. Here the CDR3 DNA reads TGCGCCAGCAGCTTGGGACAGGAGGCACGACTAGCGACAGAGACCCAGTACTTC. Residues: CASSLGQEARLATETQYF.

The chain couples TRBV30 to TRBJ1-2; 7 nucleotides match TRBD1. CDR3 length: 12 amino acids. With 3 bases clipped from V and 6 bases from J, the junction kept 4 bases outside the gene matches. Germline CDR1 GTSNPN, CDR2 SVGIG (reference sequence). Here the CDR3 reads CAWSNDRDGYTF. In DNA, the CDR3 is TGTGCCTGGAGCAATGACAGGGATGGCTACACCTTC.

The V gene is TRBV19, the J gene TRBJ2-7; 8 bases match TRBD2. V lost 3 bases, J lost 0 bases, and 4 bases stayed unmatched. The CDR3 totals 15 residues. Per the germline V gene, CDR1 is LNHDA and CDR2 is SQIVND (reference sequence). The DNA of the CDR3 is TGTGCCAGTAGTATCATCGGGGGGGCCTCCTACGAGCAGTACTTC. Protein: CASSIIGGASYEQYF.

The rearrangement links TRBV7-9 to TRBJ2-2; D may be TRBD1 (6 bases). Between the trimmed V and J ends, which lost 5 bases and 3 bases, there was a span of 25 bases. CDR3 length equals 19 residues. CDR1 is SEHNR, CDR2 FQNEAQ, per germline (reference sequence). The CDR3 DNA sequence: TGTGCCAGCAGCCTGGCGGGCCAGGGGTCGAGGTACGACACCGGGGAGCTGTTTTTT. It encodes CASSLAGQGSRYDTGELFF.

The rearrangement joins TRBV27 to TRBJ1-5; TRBD1 agrees at 8 bases. Per the germline V gene, CDR1 is MNHEY and CDR2 is SMNVEV (reference sequence). There are 14 residues in the CDR3. Trimming cost V 3 bases and J 4 bases; bases outside gene matches: 2. The CDR3 nucleotides read TGTGCCAGCAGTTTGAACAGGGGGAATCAGCCCCAGCATTTT. Protein: CASSLNRGNQPQHF.

This rearrangement joins TRBV18 to TRBJ1-1; D unclear. Looked up from germline, CDR1 is KGHSH and CDR2 is LQKENI. Trimming took off 0 bases at V and 3 bases at J, with 11 bases between the two ends. The CDR3 sequence is 15 residues long. CDR3 coding DNA: TGTGCCAGCTCACCACCGGTGGGCGGGTACACTGAAGCTTTCTTT. Translation gives CASSPPVGGYTEAFF.

The chain links TRBV6-5 to TRBJ2-3; 9 nucleotides match TRBD2. V lost 3 bases to trimming and J lost 10 bases; unmatched junction nucleotides: 11. Germline CDR1 reads MNHEY; CDR2 reads SVGAGI. The CDR3 totals 15 residues. The CDR3 is CASSYFARGGAAQYF. CDR3 in DNA: TGTGCCAGCAGTTATTTTGCGCGGGGGGGCGCAGCGCAGTATTTT.